The rows below give T cell receptor beta chains drawn from one sample of a study of regulatory T cells in long-lasting Graves disease. TCRdb reprocessed the multiplex PCR reads via MiXCR and lists one record per CDR3 protein. The data show around 500,000 distinct CDR3 sequences, with about 14% seen just once and roughly a tenth held by the top ten. This sample was shared with a second study, whose subject was T cells in Graves' hyperthyroidism and ophthalmopathy.

The source material was peripheral blood mononuclear cells (PBMCs), sampled at new diagnosis, from a patient treated with antithyroid drugs. These TCRs come from a man younger than 40 with Graves disease. Each CDR3 is given with its conserved first and last residue. The D gene is left open where the match is weak. Where a row states a size, it is once, few, many or the class of an expanded clone; other rows omit it.

>TRBD1|TRBJ2-7|TRBV20-1|few
CSAMIRDRGFYEQYF
TGCAGTGCCATGATCCGGGACAGGGGGTTCTACGAGCAGTACTTC
>TRBD2|TRBJ2-2|TRBV5-1|many
CASRQVVAGVGELFF
TGCGCCAGCAGACAGGTGGTAGCGGGAGTCGGGGAGCTGTTTTTT
>TRBD1|TRBJ2-5|TRBV30|-
CAWSVWGQGAQETQYF
TGTGCCTGGAGTGTATGGGGACAGGGGGCCCAAGAGACCCAGTACTTC
>-|TRBJ2-7|TRBV27|-
CASSLFRDSYEQYF
TGTGCCAGCAGTTTATTTAGGGACTCCTACGAGCAGTACTTC
>TRBD2|TRBJ2-1|TRBV29-1|many
CSVEPLTSGSYEQFF
TGCAGCGTTGAACCTTTGACTAGCGGGAGCTATGAGCAGTTCTTC
>TRBD1|TRBJ1-1|TRBV5-1|-
CASSHGDRVTEAFF
TGCGCCAGCAGCCACGGGGACAGGGTCACTGAAGCTTTCTTT
>TRBD1|TRBJ1-2|TRBV13|-
CASSPTGAGGVKRYGYTF
TGTGCCAGCAGCCCCACAGGGGCAGGCGGGGTTAAACGCTATGGCTACACCTTC
>TRBD2|TRBJ2-7|TRBV28|many
CASRSGRSPYEQYF
TGTGCCAGCCGTAGCGGGAGAAGCCCCTACGAGCAGTACTTC
>-|TRBJ2-3|TRBV15|-
CATSREGGGDTQYF
TGTGCCACCAGCAGAGAGGGGGGTGGAGATACGCAGTATTTT
>-|TRBJ2-1|TRBV20-1|few
CSASPGHEQFF
TGCAGTGCTAGCCCAGGCCATGAGCAGTTCTTC
>-|TRBJ1-4|TRBV7-2|few
CASSPRPSLISEKLFF
TGTGCCAGCAGCCCCCGGCCCAGCCTAATCAGTGAAAAACTGTTTTTT
>-|TRBJ2-6|TRBV9|few
CASSVGGSSGANVLTF
TGTGCCAGCAGCGTAGGTGGCAGCTCTGGGGCCAACGTCCTGACTTTC
>TRBD2|TRBJ2-7|TRBV2|many
CAINVPSGSRDEQYF
TGTGCCATCAACGTCCCTAGCGGGAGCCGGGACGAGCAGTACTTC
>-|TRBJ2-7|TRBV18|few
CASSPTGGAISYEQYF
TGTGCCAGCTCACCAACCGGGGGAGCCATTTCCTACGAGCAGTACTTC
>-|TRBJ2-7|TRBV2|many
CASRGARNNLDEQYF
TGTGCCAGCAGGGGGGCTAGGAATAATCTAGACGAGCAGTACTTC
>-|TRBJ2-4|TRBV12-3/TRBV12-4|once
CASSPPWGVGDIQYF
TGTGCCAGCAGTCCTCCTTGGGGGGTCGGAGACATTCAGTACTTC
>-|TRBJ2-3|TRBV3-1|few
CASSQVPSDTQYF
TGTGCCAGCAGCCAAGTTCCGTCAGATACGCAGTATTTT
>-|TRBJ2-7|TRBV29-1|many
CSVEDGSGIGEQYF
TGCAGCGTTGAAGACGGGTCGGGTATCGGCGAGCAGTACTTC
>-|TRBJ2-2|TRBV29-1|many
CSVPRNTNTGELFF
TGCAGCGTCCCCAGGAACACGAACACCGGGGAGCTGTTTTTT
>TRBD2|TRBJ2-1|TRBV7-9|few
CASSPPAGGSYNEQFF
TGTGCCAGCAGCCCCCCTGCGGGAGGGTCCTACAATGAGCAGTTCTTC